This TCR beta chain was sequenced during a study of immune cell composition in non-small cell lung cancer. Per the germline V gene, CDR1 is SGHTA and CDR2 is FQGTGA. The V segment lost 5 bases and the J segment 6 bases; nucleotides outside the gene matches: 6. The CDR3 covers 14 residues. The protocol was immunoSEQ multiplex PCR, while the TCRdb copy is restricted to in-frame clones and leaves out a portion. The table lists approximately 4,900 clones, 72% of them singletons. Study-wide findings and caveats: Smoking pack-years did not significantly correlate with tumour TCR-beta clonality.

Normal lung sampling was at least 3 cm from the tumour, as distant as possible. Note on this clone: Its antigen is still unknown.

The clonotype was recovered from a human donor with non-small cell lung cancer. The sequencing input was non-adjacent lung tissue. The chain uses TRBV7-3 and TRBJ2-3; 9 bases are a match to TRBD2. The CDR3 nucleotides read TGTGCCAGCAGCCTAGCGGGGCTAAGTGATACGCAGTATTTT. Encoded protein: CASSLAGLSDTQYF.